Sequencing of this T cell receptor (beta chain) was carried out in a study of blood T cell repertoires in COVID-19. Across the whole study: Donors in the United States, Italy and Spain gave samples during acute or convalescent COVID-19. The cDNA or gDNA used as material had been derived from T cells, B-cell-depleted T cells, or PBMCs.

Trimming shortened V by 0 bases and J by 4 bases, and 10 bases separated the two germline ends. This CDR3 comprises 14 residues. Germline V gene lookup returns CDR1 SGHNT and CDR2 YYREEE (reference sequence). Per the study methods: Estimated nucleated cell counts came from reference gene primer amplification. The data were produced by immunoSEQ multiplex PCR, yet TCRdb's version contains in-frame clones alone and is incomplete. For V, J and clone size, that table is used; D and trimming come from the DNA. The repertoire has 110,000 to 150,000 clones, over 80% of them found once; the top ten carry about 11%.

The J gene is TRBJ1-2, the V gene TRBV5-4; D call uncertain. This receptor was obtained from a woman aged 80 or over with acute or convalescent COVID-19. The sample was peripheral blood. CDR3 DNA: TGTGCCAGCAGCTTGGGGCAGGCCCTCTATGGCTACACCTTC. This gives the protein CASSLGQALYGYTF.